This is a list of T cell receptor beta chains from one sample in a study of T cell responses to AZD1222 COVID-19 vaccine. Profiled with immunoSEQ multiplex PCR; TCRdb holds only in-frame clones, not every one. The sample records about 130,000 clones, 90% to 95% being singletons. Sequences were derived from peripheral blood, sampled on day 0 of AZD1222 vaccination. The origin of the receptors is an adult in good health. The CDR3 runs from the conserved cysteine through the conserved F or W. A D gene is named only where the DNA matches it firmly.

d_call j_call v_call cdr3_aa cdr3_nt
. TRBJ2-6 TRBV30 CAWAPGVSGANVLTF TGTGCCTGGGCCCCCGGGGTCTCTGGGGCCAACGTCCTGACTTTC
. TRBJ2-5 TRBV5-1 CASSLEETQYF TGCGCCAGCAGCTTGGAAGAGACCCAGTACTTC
TRBD2 TRBJ2-3 TRBV18 CASSLLAGVGGTDTQYF TGTGCCAGCTCACTCCTAGCGGGAGTAGGGGGCACAGATACGCAGTATTTT
. TRBJ1-3 TRBV28 CASKGTGNTIYF TGTGCCAGCAAAGGGACAGGAAACACCATATATTTT
TRBD1 TRBJ1-1 TRBV7-2 CASSPGQGLMNTEAFF TGTGCCAGCAGCCCCGGACAGGGCCTCATGAACACTGAAGCTTTCTTT
TRBD2 TRBJ2-7 TRBV9 CASSVVAGGYEQYF TGTGCCAGCAGCGTAGTAGCGGGGGGCTACGAGCAGTACTTC
. TRBJ1-5 TRBV7-9 CASSLGDIYGNQPQHF TGTGCCAGCAGCTTAGGCGATATTTATGGCAATCAGCCCCAGCATTTT
. TRBJ2-5 TRBV4-2 CASSQGQDRSGGTQYF TGTGCCAGCAGCCAAGGGCAGGACCGGAGTGGCGGGACCCAGTACTTC
. TRBJ2-3 TRBV11-1 CASSLFDGGAGDTQYF TGTGCCAGCAGCTTATTTGACGGGGGTGCGGGAGATACGCAGTATTTT
. TRBJ2-2 TRBV5-1 CASSFWSGNTGELFF TGCGCCAGCAGCTTTTGGTCAGGGAACACCGGGGAGCTGTTTTTT